What follows describes a single T cell receptor (beta chain). No antigen is known for it. Per-nucleotide qualities are absent, and no much larger clonotype sits a single base away. TCRbeta CDR3 regions were amplified from genomic DNA by means of the immunoSEQ Assay, a bias-controlled multiplex PCR. As for the authors' bioinformatics: Nucleated cell counts per sample were estimated from amplification of reference gene primers within the assay. To quantify the absolute abundance of each unique TCRbeta CDR3 rearrangement, sequence reads were collapsed and filtered. Productive Simpson clonality was computed per sample as the square root of Simpson's diversity index over productive rearrangements. The clones in this table, taken by TCRdb from immuneACCESS, are in-frame only. Not every clone is retained; where verified, under half of the shortfall comes from an unresolved V gene, and the cause of the rest is unknown. Clone size and the V and J calls come from that table; the DNA yielded D and trimming. Here the sample has about 190,000 clones; about 83% occur a single time. The biggest ten clones account for approximately 12% of the sample.

At one collaborating source in Seattle, patients were enrolled during active infection and were followed longitudinally through the course of disease. Each collaborating institution followed its own protocols to collect whole blood in K2EDTA tubes. For TCRbeta analysis, collaborators shipped samples as frozen whole blood, isolated PBMCs, or DNA extracted from either of those sample types. The sample originates from a study of blood T cell repertoires in COVID-19 (TCRdb year 2020). The study in broad terms: The collaborator samples originated in the United States, Italy and Spain and spanned the acute and convalescent phases of COVID-19. Samples were obtained from the ongoing ImmuneRACE study (first 160 participants) and from some 1,200 subjects provided by 6 global collaborators. The repertoires were made available in a free public database intended to serve as a resource for research on the immune response to SARS-CoV-2. A de-identified subject ID, COVID-19 status, age in years and sex were almost always included in the sample metadata. The prospective study material was composed of cDNA or gDNA derived from T cells, B-cell-depleted T cells, or PBMCs. Where HLA class I and class II types were available, the types were taken from metadata supplied by the sample provider, not from assay-based typing. The dataset comprised deeply sampled blood TCRbeta repertoires from subjects exposed to, actively infected with, or recovered from COVID-19. Here is what the overall study found, with its caveats: The amount of clinical and demographic metadata varied by source and participant and was provided uncurated.

Trimming takes 0 bases from V and 4 bases from J, and the germline ends sit 21 bases apart. Including the terminal cysteine and phenylalanine, the CDR3 comprises 18 residues. The CDR3 DNA has 54 bases and is translated from base 1. For CDR1 and CDR2, the germline V gene lists LGHNA and YNFKEQ. This clonotype originated in a woman in her 70s with COVID-19, enrolled during active disease. The chain employs TRBV4-2 and TRBJ2-5; the D region possibly corresponds to TRBD2 (5 bases align). The sample comprised peripheral blood. The CDR3 reads as follows: CASSQDLLGRASVETQYF. The sequenced DNA is TGTGCCAGCAGCCAAGATCTGTTAGGGCGGGCCAGTGTAGAGACCCAGTACTTC.